The entry that follows covers one T cell receptor (beta chain) sequence. Its antigen is undetermined. Extracted RNA was reverse transcribed, and the resulting cDNA served as sequencing template. Profiled with immunoSEQ multiplex PCR; TCRdb holds only in-frame clones, not every one. The table includes 150,000 to 200,000 clones, around three fifths detected once. The treatment was: oral pan-JAK inhibitor, 5-10 mg twice daily. The source of the sample is a study of CD8+ T cells in alopecia areata. Study information: Patients in the treated group were given tofacitinib by mouth, 5 to 10 mg twice a day. Tofacitinib exposure lasted 6 to 18 months, followed by 6 months off drug.

V was trimmed by 5 bases and J by 4 bases, leaving 14 bases between them. The germline CDR1 and CDR2 sequences are LNHDA and SQIVND (reference sequence). This CDR3 has 14 residues. Whole-study findings and limits: Because one nonresponder was included, the link of baseline CD8+ expansion to response is considered uncertain.

This sample comprised CD4+ T cells sorted from blood, obtained at week 24, from a patient treated with tofacitinib. The rearrangement uses TRBV19 and TRBJ1-2, with a weak D call TRBD1 (5 bases). The clonotype was recovered from a human donor with alopecia areata. The CDR3 coding sequence is TGTGCCAGTAGTCCCCCCAGGGCCCTCTATGGCTACACCTTC. The encoded protein is CASSPPRALYGYTF.